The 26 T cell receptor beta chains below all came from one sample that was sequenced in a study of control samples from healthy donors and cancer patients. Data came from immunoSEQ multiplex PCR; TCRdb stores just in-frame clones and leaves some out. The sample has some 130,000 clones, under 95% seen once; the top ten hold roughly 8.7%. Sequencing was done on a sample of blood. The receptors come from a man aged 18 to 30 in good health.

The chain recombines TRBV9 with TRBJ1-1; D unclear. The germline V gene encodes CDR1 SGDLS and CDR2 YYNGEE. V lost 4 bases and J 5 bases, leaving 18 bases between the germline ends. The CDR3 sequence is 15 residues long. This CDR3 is CASSPRPSSGTEAFF. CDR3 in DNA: TGTGCCAGCAGCCCCCGTCCCTCTTCGGGAACTGAAGCTTTCTTT.

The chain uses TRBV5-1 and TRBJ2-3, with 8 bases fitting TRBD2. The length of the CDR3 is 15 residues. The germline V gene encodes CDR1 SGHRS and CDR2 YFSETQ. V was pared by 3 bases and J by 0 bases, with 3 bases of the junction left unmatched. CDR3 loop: CASSSAGGSTDTQYF. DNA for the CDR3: TGCGCCAGCAGCTCCGCGGGGGGTAGCACAGATACGCAGTATTTT.

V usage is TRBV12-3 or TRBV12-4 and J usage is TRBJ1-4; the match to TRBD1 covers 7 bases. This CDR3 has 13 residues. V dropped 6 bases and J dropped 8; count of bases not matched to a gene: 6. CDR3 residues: CASRTTGSEKLFF. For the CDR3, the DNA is TGTGCCAGCAGGACGACAGGGAGCGAAAAACTGTTTTTT.

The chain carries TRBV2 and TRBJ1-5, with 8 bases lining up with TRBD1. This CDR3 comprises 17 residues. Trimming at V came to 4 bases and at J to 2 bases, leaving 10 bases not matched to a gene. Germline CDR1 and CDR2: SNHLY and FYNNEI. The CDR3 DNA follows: TGTGCCAGCAGTGGGGGGCAGGGGGCGGGGGGCAATCAGCCCCAGCATTTT. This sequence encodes CASSGGQGAGGNQPQHF.

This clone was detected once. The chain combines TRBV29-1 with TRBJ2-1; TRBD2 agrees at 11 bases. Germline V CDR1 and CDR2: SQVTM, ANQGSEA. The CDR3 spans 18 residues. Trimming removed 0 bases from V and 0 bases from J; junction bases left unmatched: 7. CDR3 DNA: TGCAGCGTTGAAGAGGCCACTAGCGGGGGCTTCTCCTACAATGAGCAGTTCTTC. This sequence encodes CSVEEATSGGFSYNEQFF.

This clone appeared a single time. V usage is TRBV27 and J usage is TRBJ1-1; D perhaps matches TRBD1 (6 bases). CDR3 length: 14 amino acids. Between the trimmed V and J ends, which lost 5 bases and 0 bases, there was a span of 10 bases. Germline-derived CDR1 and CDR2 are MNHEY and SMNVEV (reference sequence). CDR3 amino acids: CASSLDRLNTEAFF. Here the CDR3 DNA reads TGTGCCAGCAGTCTCGACAGGCTGAACACTGAAGCTTTCTTT.

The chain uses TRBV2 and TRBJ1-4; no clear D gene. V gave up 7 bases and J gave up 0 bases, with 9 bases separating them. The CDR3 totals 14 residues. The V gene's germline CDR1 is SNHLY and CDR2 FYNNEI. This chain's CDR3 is CASTSMATNEKLFF. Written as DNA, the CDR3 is TGTGCCAGCACCTCCATGGCAACTAATGAAAAACTGTTTTTT.

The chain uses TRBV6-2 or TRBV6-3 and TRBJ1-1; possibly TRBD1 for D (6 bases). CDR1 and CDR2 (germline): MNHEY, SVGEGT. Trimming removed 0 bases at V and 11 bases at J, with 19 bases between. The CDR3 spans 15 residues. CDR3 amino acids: CASSYSGGGPMNAFF. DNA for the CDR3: TGTGCCAGCAGTTACTCAGGAGGGGGACCCATGAATGCTTTCTTT.

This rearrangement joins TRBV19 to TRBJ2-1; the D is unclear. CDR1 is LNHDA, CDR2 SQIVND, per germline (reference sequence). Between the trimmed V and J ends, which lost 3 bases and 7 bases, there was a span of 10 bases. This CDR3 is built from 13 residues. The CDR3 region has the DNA TGTGCCAGTAGTATGCCCGCTCGGAATGAGCAGTTCTTC. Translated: CASSMPARNEQFF.

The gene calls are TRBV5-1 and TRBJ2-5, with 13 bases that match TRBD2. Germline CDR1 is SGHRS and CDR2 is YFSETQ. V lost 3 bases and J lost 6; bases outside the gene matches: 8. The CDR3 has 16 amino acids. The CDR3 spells CASSSGGLAGTQTQYF. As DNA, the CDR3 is TGCGCCAGCAGCTCCGGGGGACTAGCGGGGACCCAGACCCAGTACTTC.

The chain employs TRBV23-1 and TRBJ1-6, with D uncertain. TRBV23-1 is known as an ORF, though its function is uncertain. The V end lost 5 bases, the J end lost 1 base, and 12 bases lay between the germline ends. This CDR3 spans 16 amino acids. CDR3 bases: TGCGCCAGCAGTAAAAGCCGGATGTCCTATAATTCACCCCTCCACTTT. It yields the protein CASSKSRMSYNSPLHF.

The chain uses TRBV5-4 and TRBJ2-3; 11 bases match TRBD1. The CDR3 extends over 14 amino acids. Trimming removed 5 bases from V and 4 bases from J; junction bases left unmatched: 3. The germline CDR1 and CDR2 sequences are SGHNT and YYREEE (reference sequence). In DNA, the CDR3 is TGTGCCAGCAGTTGGGACAGGGGGTCAGATACGCAGTATTTT. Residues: CASSWDRGSDTQYF.

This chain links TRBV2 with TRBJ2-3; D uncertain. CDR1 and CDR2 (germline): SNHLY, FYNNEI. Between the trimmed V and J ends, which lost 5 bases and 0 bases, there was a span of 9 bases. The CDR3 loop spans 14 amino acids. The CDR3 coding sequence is TGTGCCAGCAGTCAGCTGGGCAGCACAGATACGCAGTATTTT. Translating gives CASSQLGSTDTQYF.

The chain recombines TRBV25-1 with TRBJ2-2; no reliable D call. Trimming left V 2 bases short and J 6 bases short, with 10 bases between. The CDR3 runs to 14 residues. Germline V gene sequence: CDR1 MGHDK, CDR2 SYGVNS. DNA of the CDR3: TGTGCCAGCAGTGAAAGACAATTTCCCGGGGAGCTGTTTTTT. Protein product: CASSERQFPGELFF.

CDR3 coding DNA: TGTGCCAGCAGCCAGCAGGGGGCTGGGGCCAACGTCCTGACTTTC. Translation gives CASSQQGAGANVLTF. The chain has TRBV9 and TRBJ2-6, with 7 bases lining up with TRBD1. The CDR3 spans 15 residues. Germline-derived CDR1 and CDR2 are SGDLS and YYNGEE. The V segment lost 4 bases and the J segment 2 bases; nucleotides outside the gene matches: 3.

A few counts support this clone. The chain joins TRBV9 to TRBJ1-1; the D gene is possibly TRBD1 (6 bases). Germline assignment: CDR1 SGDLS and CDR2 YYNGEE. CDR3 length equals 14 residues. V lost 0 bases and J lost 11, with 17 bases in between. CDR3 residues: CASSVDGGGRSAFF. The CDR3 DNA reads TGTGCCAGCAGCGTAGATGGCGGGGGCCGCTCCGCTTTCTTT.

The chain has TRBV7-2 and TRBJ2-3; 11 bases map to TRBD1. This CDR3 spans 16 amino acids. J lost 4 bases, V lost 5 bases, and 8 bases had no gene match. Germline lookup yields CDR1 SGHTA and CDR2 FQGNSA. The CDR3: CASSLGWTGGADTQYF. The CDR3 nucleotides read TGTGCCAGCAGCCTAGGATGGACAGGGGGCGCAGATACGCAGTATTTT.

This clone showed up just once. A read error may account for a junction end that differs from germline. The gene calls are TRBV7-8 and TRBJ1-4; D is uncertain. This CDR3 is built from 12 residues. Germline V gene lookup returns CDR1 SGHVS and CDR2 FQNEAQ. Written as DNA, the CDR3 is TGTGCCAGCAGCCACCCCACGGGCGAGGCTGTTTTT. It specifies CASSHPTGEAVF.

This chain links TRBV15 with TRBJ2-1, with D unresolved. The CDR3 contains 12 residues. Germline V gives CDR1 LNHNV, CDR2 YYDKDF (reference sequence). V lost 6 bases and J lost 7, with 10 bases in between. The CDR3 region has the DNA TGTGCCACCAGGTCGCGAGCAAATGAGCAGTTCTTC. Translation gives CATRSRANEQFF.

The CDR3 spells CASSLSQGGTDTQYF. The CDR3, as DNA: TGTGCCAGCAGCTTAAGCCAGGGTGGCACAGATACGCAGTATTTT. The rearrangement uses TRBV7-3 and TRBJ2-3; possibly TRBD1 for D (5 bases). The CDR3 is 15 amino acids. Germline V gene lookup returns CDR1 SGHTA and CDR2 FQGTGA. The germline V and J ends were trimmed by 1 base and 1 base, with 9 bases remaining between them. Variable domain in full (rest from reference TRBV7-3 and TRBJ2-3): GAGVSQTPSNKVTEKGKYVELRCDPISGHTALYWYRQSLGQGPEFLIYFQGTGAADDSGLPNDRFFAVRPEGSVSTLKIQRTERGDSAVYLCASSLSQGGTDTQYFGPGTRLTVL.

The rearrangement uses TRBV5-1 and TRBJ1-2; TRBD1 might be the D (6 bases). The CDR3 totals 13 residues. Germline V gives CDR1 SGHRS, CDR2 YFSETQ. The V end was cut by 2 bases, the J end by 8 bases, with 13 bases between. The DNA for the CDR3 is TGCGCCAGCAGCTTAAGGGGGGATATCGGCTACACCTTC. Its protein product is CASSLRGDIGYTF. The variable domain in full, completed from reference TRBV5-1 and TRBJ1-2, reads KAGVTQTPRYLIKTRGQQVTLSCSPISGHRSVSWYQQTPGQGLQFLFEYFSETQRNKGNFPGRFSGRQFSNSRSEMNVSTLELGDSALYLCASSLRGDIGYTFGSGTRLTVV.

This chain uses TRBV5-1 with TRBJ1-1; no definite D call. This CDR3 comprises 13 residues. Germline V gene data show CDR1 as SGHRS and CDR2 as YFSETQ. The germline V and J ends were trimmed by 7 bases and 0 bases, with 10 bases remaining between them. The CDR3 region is CASQDALNTEAFF. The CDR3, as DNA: TGCGCCAGCCAGGACGCTTTGAACACTGAAGCTTTCTTT.

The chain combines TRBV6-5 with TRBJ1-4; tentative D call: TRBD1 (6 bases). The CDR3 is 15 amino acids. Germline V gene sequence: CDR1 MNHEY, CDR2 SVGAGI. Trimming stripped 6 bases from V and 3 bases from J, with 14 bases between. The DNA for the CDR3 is TGTGCCAGCAGGACCACAGGGCTTCCTAATGAAAAACTGTTTTTT. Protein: CASRTTGLPNEKLFF.

Here the CDR3 DNA reads TGTGCCAGCAGGGGATTGACAGTAGCGGGAAACACCATATATTTT. Protein: CASRGLTVAGNTIYF. This chain joins TRBV6-5 and TRBJ1-3, with a possible D match to TRBD1 (5 bases). CDR1 is MNHEY, CDR2 SVGAGI, per germline. The CDR3 runs 15 residues. V was pared by 6 bases and J by 4 bases, with 16 bases between.

The CDR3 protein is CASSYRDRSYEQYF. The CDR3 DNA reads as TGTGCCAGCAGTTACCGGGACCGCTCCTACGAGCAGTACTTC. V is TRBV6-5 and J is TRBJ2-7; either TRBD1 or TRBD2 may supply D (5 bases each). Germline V gene sequence: CDR1 MNHEY, CDR2 SVGAGI. The V end was cut by 2 bases, the J end by 0 bases, with 8 bases between. The CDR3 is 14 residues long.

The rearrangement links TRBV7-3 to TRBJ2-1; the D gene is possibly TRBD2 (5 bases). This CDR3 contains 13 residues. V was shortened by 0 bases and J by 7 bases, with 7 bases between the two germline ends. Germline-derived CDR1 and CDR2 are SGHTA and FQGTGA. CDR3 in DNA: TGTGCCAGCAGCTTAACGTGGGAGAATGAGCAGTTCTTC. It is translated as CASSLTWENEQFF.